Detailed here is one T cell receptor (beta chain). Its antigen is unidentified. The CDR3 has 13 residues. The V end lost 4 bases, the J end lost 6 bases, and 16 bases lay between the germline ends. Germline CDR1 reads SQVTM; CDR2 reads ANQGSEA. DNA was extracted from unsorted cell suspensions stored frozen. The data stem from a study of immune cell composition in non-small cell lung cancer. Overall study findings and caveats: Squamous lung tumours showed higher top 10 clone scores and clonality than adenocarcinomas. TIL tumour reactivity correlated with maximal tumour-associated clone frequency in adenocarcinoma.

Generated by immunoSEQ multiplex PCR, the TCRdb table keeps only in-frame clones and is missing some. The repertoire consists of about 2,500 clones, with roughly four fifths occurring once and the leading ten covering roughly a tenth. The rearrangement links TRBV29-1 to TRBJ2-7, with a weak D call TRBD2 (6 bases). Material for sequencing was lung tumor tissue. The clonotype was recovered from a human donor with non-small cell lung cancer. CDR3 protein: CSVVADIAREQYF. In nucleotides, the CDR3 is TGCAGCGTTGTAGCGGACATAGCTCGCGAGCAGTACTTC.